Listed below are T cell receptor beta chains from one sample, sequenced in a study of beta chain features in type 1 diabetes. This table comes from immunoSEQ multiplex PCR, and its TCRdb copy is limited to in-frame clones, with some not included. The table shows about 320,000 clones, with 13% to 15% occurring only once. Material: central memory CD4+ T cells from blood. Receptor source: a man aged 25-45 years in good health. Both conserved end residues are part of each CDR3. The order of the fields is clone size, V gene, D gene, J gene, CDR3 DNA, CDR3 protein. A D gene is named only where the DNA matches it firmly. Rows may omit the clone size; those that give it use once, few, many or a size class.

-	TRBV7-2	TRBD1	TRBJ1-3	TGTGCCAGCAGCTCGGGACAGGGGTCTAGAAACACCATATATTTT	CASSSGQGSRNTIYF
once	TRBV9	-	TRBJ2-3	TGTGCCAGCAGCGGGGGAACCACAGATACGCAGTATTTT	CASSGGTTDTQYF
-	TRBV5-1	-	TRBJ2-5	TGCGCCAGCAGCGCCCCGAAAGAGACCCAGTACTTC	CASSAPKETQYF
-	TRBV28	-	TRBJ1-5	TGTGCCAGCGGGGGGGGCAATCAGCCCCAGCATTTT	CASGGGNQPQHF
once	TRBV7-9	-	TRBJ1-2	TGTGCCAGCAGCTACTCATCGGACAGCTATGGCTACACCTTC	CASSYSSDSYGYTF
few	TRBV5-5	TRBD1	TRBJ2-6	TGTGCCAGCACGCGACAGGGGGATGGTGGGGCCAACGTCCTGACTTTC	CASTRQGDGGANVLTF
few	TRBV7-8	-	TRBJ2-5	TGTGCCAGCAGCGCCGGACACCCAGTTGGAGAGACCCAGTACTTC	CASSAGHPVGETQYF
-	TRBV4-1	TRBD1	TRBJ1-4	TGCGCCAGCAGCCAAGACGGGACAGGGTATGAAAAACTGTTTTTT	CASSQDGTGYEKLFF
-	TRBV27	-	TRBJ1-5	TGTGCCAGCAGTTTCGGGACGGGCAATCAGCCCCAGCATTTT	CASSFGTGNQPQHF
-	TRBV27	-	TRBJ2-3	TGTGCCAGCAGTTTAGCGGTAAAAACAGATACGCAGTATTTT	CASSLAVKTDTQYF
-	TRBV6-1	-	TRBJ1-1	TGTGCCAGGGGGAGGGGCAGAATGAACACTGAAGCTTTCTTT	CARGRGRMNTEAFF
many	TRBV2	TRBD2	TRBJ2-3	TGTGCCAGCCTAAGACTAGCGGGTTCAGATACGCAGTATTTT	CASLRLAGSDTQYF
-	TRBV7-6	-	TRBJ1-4	TGTGCCAGCAGCTTAGGACCGGGGACTAATGAAAAACTGTTTTTT	CASSLGPGTNEKLFF
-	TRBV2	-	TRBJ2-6	TGTGCCAGCAGTGGGGTGGCCTCTGGGGCCAACGTCCTGACTTTC	CASSGVASGANVLTF
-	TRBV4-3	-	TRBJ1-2	TGCGCCAGCAGCCAAGATCGAGGAGGGGAGGACTATGGCTACACCTTC	CASSQDRGGEDYGYTF
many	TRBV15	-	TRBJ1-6	TGTGCCACCAGCAGAGATCTGAACAGGGCCTCACCCCTCCACTTT	CATSRDLNRASPLHF
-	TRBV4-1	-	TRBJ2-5	TGCGCCAGCAGCCAAGATGAGAAGACCCAGTACTTC	CASSQDEKTQYF
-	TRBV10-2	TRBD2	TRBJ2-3	TGCGCCAGCAGTGATACTAGCGTGTATTTT	CASSDTSVYF
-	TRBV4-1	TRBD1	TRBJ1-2	TGCGCCAGCAGCCAAGATTGGGCAGGGGGGAACTATGGCTACACCTTC	CASSQDWAGGNYGYTF
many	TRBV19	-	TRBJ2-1	TGTGCCAGTAGTCAATCCGCCTACAATGAGCAGTTCTTC	CASSQSAYNEQFF
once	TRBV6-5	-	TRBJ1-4	TGTGCCAGCAGACCCCCCGGGGGAGCTAATGAAAAACTGTTTTTT	CASRPPGGANEKLFF
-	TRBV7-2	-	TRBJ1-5	TGTGCCAGCAGCCCTGAAGGGGGGGGTTATAGCAATCAGCCCCAGCATTTT	CASSPEGGGYSNQPQHF
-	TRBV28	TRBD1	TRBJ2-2	TGTGCCAGCATGGGTTCGTCCGGGACAGGGAACACCGGGGAGCTGTTTTTT	CASMGSSGTGNTGELFF
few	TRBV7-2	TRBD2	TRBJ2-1	TGTGCCAGCAGCTTGACTAGCGGAGACTACAATGAGCAGTTCTTC	CASSLTSGDYNEQFF
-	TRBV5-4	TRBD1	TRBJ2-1	TGTGCCAGCAGCTTGAACCCCCGGGACAGGAATGAGCAGTTCTTC	CASSLNPRDRNEQFF
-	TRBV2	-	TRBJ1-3	TGTGCCAGCAGTCACGGAGGTGGATCTGGAAACACCATATATTTT	CASSHGGGSGNTIYF
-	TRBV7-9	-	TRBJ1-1	TGTGCCAGCAGCTTAGCGGGGGGAAACACTGAAGCTTTCTTT	CASSLAGGNTEAFF
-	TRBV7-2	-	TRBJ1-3	TGTGCCAGCAGCTTAGAGGGTTACCCGGCGGACACCATATATTTT	CASSLEGYPADTIYF
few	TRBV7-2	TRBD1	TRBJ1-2	TGTGCCAGCACCCCAACCAGGGGGAGATATGGCTACACCTTC	CASTPTRGRYGYTF
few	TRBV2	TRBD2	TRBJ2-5	TGTGCCAGCAGTGGTCCTGCGGGGGATCAAGGGACCCAGTACTTC	CASSGPAGDQGTQYF
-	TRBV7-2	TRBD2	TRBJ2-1	TGTGCCAGCATGATAGCGGGGGGAACCAATGAGCAGTTCTTC	CASMIAGGTNEQFF